This T cell receptor (beta chain) was identified during a study of blood T cell repertoires in COVID-19 (dated by TCRdb to 2018 to 2020). Describing the broader study: Collaborator samples came from the United States, Italy and Spain and covered acute and convalescent phases of COVID-19. The material from the prospective study consisted of cDNA or gDNA derived from T cells, B-cell-depleted T cells, or PBMCs. Subjects who had been exposed to COVID-19, were actively infected with it, or had recovered from it provided the deeply sampled blood TCRbeta repertoires that made up the dataset. The repertoires were made available in a free public database intended to serve as a resource for research on the immune response to SARS-CoV-2. Samples came from the ongoing ImmuneRACE study (first 160 participants) plus 1,254 subjects from 6 global collaborators. Nearly every sample came with metadata listing a de-identified subject ID, COVID-19 status, age in years and sex. Where available, HLA class I and class II types were obtained from metadata supplied by the sample provider rather than from assay-based typing. Here is what the overall study found, with its caveats: How much clinical and demographic metadata was included differed by source and by participant, and the metadata was provided uncurated.

TCRbeta CDR3 regions were amplified from genomic DNA by means of the immunoSEQ Assay, a bias-controlled multiplex PCR. The original methods were these. Within the assay, amplification of reference gene primers was used to estimate how many nucleated cells each sample contained. Sequence reads were collapsed and filtered to measure the absolute abundance of every unique TCRbeta CDR3 rearrangement. For each sample, productive Simpson clonality was calculated as the square root of Simpson's diversity index over productive rearrangements. Drawn from immuneACCESS, this table holds only the in-frame rearrangements with V and J called that TCRdb kept. Clones are partly lost; checked studies trace under half to an unresolved V gene and leave the rest unexplained. The D gene and trimming were derived from the DNA, and the V and J assignments and clone size from that table. The sample includes approximately 300,000 clones, with around 89% observed a single time. The ten most abundant clones make up 4% to 5.5% of the sample.

Concerning this clone: No cognate antigen has been identified for it. Within one base of it there is no much larger clone, and no base qualities were kept.

Participants in the prospective study were aged about 18 to 100 years, lived in 20 to 30 United States geographic areas, and enrolled through a virtual design. To assign participants to cohorts, the prospective study relied on clinical history that participants themselves reported in a screening survey and a study questionnaire. In the prospective study, whole blood, serum and a nasopharyngeal or oropharyngeal swab were collected from each participant by mobile phlebotomists. Additional blood draws and questionnaires over an approximately 2-month period could optionally be provided by prospective study participants. Before DNA extraction, blood samples from the prospective study were shipped at room temperature or frozen. The CDR3 spans 15 residues, from the cysteine through the phenylalanine. Just CDR3 DNA is preserved here, 45 bases in frame from base 1. In the germline V gene, CDR1 corresponds to SNHLY and CDR2 to FYNNEI. V is cut back by 5 bases and J by 6 bases, with 4 bases in the junction unmatched.

The source is a woman aged 18-30 years with acute COVID-19. Recombination joined TRBV2 with TRBJ2-3; TRBD2 aligns with 14 central bases. The sequencing input was PBMCs or T cells enriched from blood (not recorded which). CDR3 loop: CASSRLAGGPDTQYF. The DNA sequence is TGTGCCAGCAGTAGACTAGCGGGAGGGCCTGATACGCAGTATTTT.